One and the same sample provided the 10 T cell receptor beta chains below, sequenced in a study of tumor and adjacent non-tumor tissue in lung cancer. The library came from three nested PCR rounds adapted from ARM-PCR protocols. TCRdb used MiXCR to reprocess the multiplex PCR reads, holding one entry per CDR3 protein. The sample consists of 60,000 to 95,000 distinct CDR3 sequences, 77% of them appearing once. RNA was extracted from bulk tissue without any cell sorting. The sequencing sample was made of lung tumor tissue. The receptor set was obtained from a woman aged 50 to 65 with non-small cell lung cancer.

Comments on this clonotype: It is likely a read error, because the conserved phenylalanine at the end of the CDR3 is missing. The chain carries TRBV29-1 and TRBJ1-2; TRBD1 aligns across 9 bases. This CDR3 has 12 amino acids. The germline V gene encodes CDR1 SQVTM and CDR2 ANQGSEA. V lost 6 bases and J lost 8; bases outside the gene matches: 7. CDR3 DNA: TGCAGCGTGGTACAGGGGGCGGGCGGCTACACCATC. It encodes CSVVQGAGGYTI.

This clonotype was recorded once. A clone one base away is much larger, so this may be a read error. This chain uses TRBV20-1 with TRBJ2-7; maybe TRBD1 (6 bases). The V gene's germline CDR1 is DFQATT and CDR2 SNEGSKA (reference sequence). This CDR3 comprises 14 residues. Written as DNA, the CDR3 is TGCAGTGCCACAAACTGGGGGCCGTATTACGCGCAGTACTTC. Translating gives CSATNWGPYYAQYF.

This clonotype was seen more than once but under ten times. The CDR3 sequence: CSALVGRGTGELFF. CDR3 coding DNA: TGCAGTGCTCTAGTTGGAAGGGGCACCGGGGAGCTGTTTTTT. The chain recombines TRBV20-1 with TRBJ2-2; D perhaps matches TRBD1 (5 bases). The length of the CDR3 is 14 residues. The germline V and J ends were trimmed by 5 bases and 4 bases, with 14 bases remaining between them. Germline CDR1 is DFQATT and CDR2 is SNEGSKA (reference sequence).

The V gene is TRBV29-1, the J gene TRBJ2-2; a possible D gene is TRBD2 (5 bases). Germline-derived CDR1 and CDR2 are SQVTM and ANQGSEA. This CDR3 has 14 amino acids. The V end lost 5 bases, the J end lost 11 bases, and 21 bases lay between the germline ends. The DNA for the CDR3 is TGCAGCGTTCTTTCCGCGACGTCTACGGGAGAGCTGTTTTTT. This sequence encodes CSVLSATSTGELFF.

Comment on this clonotype: The junction does not match germline at one end; this may be a read error. V usage is TRBV4-1 and J usage is TRBJ2-3; D may be TRBD1 (6 bases). Germline CDR1 and CDR2: MGHRA and YSYEKL. The CDR3 totals 17 residues. CDR3 region: CASSPPPAQQGPDTLYF. The DNA of the CDR3 is TGCGCCAGCAGCCCCCCCCCGGCCCAACAGGGACCAGATACGCTGTATTTT.

In its sample, this clonotype was seen a few times. The chain couples TRBV6-1 to TRBJ2-7; 12 positions match TRBD2. Losses at the gene ends were 3 bases for V and 12 bases for J; bases not matched to a gene: 12. Germline values: CDR1 MNHNS, CDR2 SASEGT. The length of the CDR3 is 15 residues. CDR3 in DNA: TGTGCCAGCAGTGAGGGACTAGCGGGCTCCTACGAGTGGTACTTC. It codes for CASSEGLAGSYEWYF.

About this clonotype itself: One end of the junction is discordant with germline, which a read error may explain. V gene TRBV11-2 combines with J gene TRBJ2-7; D gene unclear. The CDR3 totals 14 residues. CDR1 and CDR2 (germline): SGHAT, FQNNGV. DNA for the CDR3: TGTGCCAGCGGCATAACCGATAACTCCTATGAGCAGTACTTC. Its protein product is CASGITDNSYEQYF. Looking up the rest from reference TRBV11-2 and TRBJ2-7 gives the full variable domain: EAGVAQSPRYKIIEKRQSVAFWCNPISGHATLYWYQQILGQGPKLLIQFQNNGVVDDSQLPKDRFSAERLKGVDSTLKIQPAKLEDSAVYLCASGITDNSYEQYFGPGTRLTVT.

On this clonotype: A much larger clone lies one base from this, so it may be a read error. The rearrangement links TRBV28 to TRBJ2-1; maybe TRBD1 (5 bases). There are 15 residues in the CDR3. Germline values: CDR1 MDHEN, CDR2 SYDVKM. Here the CDR3 DNA reads TGTGTCAGCAGTTTCTTAGGGGCAGGCCACAATGAGCAGTTCTTC. Encoded protein: CVSSFLGAGHNEQFF.

V is TRBV11-1 and J is TRBJ2-2; D unresolved. The germline CDR1 and CDR2 sequences are SGHAT and FQDESV (reference sequence). V was clipped by 5 bases and J by 7 bases, with 8 bases between them. This CDR3 comprises 12 residues. CDR3 in amino acids: CASSRYNGELFF. The CDR3 DNA is TGTGCCAGCAGCCGGTATAACGGGGAGCTGTTTTTT.

For this clonotype: Compared with germline, one end of the junction differs, possibly owing to a read error. This CDR3 reads CSVWLNTGELFF. The CDR3 nucleotides are TGCAGCGTTTGGCTGAACACCGGGGAGCTATTTTTT. The chain links TRBV29-1 to TRBJ2-2; TRBD2 might be the D (5 bases). From germline, CDR1 is SQVTM and CDR2 ANQGSEA. The CDR3 is made up of 12 amino acids.